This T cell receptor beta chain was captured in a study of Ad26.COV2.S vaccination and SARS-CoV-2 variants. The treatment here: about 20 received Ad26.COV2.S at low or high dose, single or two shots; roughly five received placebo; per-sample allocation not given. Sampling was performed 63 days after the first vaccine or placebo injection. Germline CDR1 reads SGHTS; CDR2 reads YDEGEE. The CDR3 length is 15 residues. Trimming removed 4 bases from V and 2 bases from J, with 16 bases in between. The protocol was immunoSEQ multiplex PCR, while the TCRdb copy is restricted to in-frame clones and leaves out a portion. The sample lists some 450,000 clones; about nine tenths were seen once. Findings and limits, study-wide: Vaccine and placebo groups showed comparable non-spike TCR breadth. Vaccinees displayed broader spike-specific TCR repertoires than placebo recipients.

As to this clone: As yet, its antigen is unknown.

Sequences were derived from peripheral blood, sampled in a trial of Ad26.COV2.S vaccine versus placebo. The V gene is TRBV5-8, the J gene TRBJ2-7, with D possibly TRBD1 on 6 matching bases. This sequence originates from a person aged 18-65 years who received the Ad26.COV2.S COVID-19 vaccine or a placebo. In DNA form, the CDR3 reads TGTGCCAGCAGCGTCGGGACAAGCTACCCCTACGAGCAGTACTTC. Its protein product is CASSVGTSYPYEQYF.